This TCR beta chain was found in a study of T cell changes during pregnancy in multiple sclerosis. The CDR3 covers 17 residues. CDR1 and CDR2 (germline): LNHDA, SQIVND (reference sequence). The ends lost 2 bases at V and 1 base at J; junction bases unmatched: 8. Clones were sequenced by immunoSEQ multiplex PCR, and TCRdb holds only the in-frame ones, with some missing. The sample carries approximately 37,000 clones, more than 85% recorded once. Sequences were derived from CD4+ T cells from peripheral blood mononuclear cells, sampled in the third trimester of pregnancy. V gene TRBV19 combines with J gene TRBJ1-1; 9 bases fit TRBD1. The sequence came from a female donor with multiple sclerosis, enrolled in a pregnancy study. In nucleotides, the CDR3 is TGTGCCAGTAGTATAAAGGACAGGGGCTTACAGAACACTGAAGCTTTCTTT. Its translation is CASSIKDRGLQNTEAFF.